The 28 T cell receptor beta chains below were found in one sample sequenced in a study of T-cell reconstitution after alpha-beta-depleted transplantation in children. Unique molecular identifiers were incorporated when the TCRbeta library was constructed. Using its own MiXCR run on the PCR reads, TCRdb lists one record per CDR3 protein. The sample shows more than 75,000 distinct CDR3 sequences, more than 20% of them seen only once. This sample comprised PBMCs, obtained before TCRalphabeta/CD19-depleted stem cell transplant. The receptor source for this set is a boy aged 2 to 9 with acute lymphoblastic leukemia, due to receive a stem cell transplant.

This chain links TRBV25-1 with TRBJ2-7; no definite D call. Germline V CDR1 and CDR2: MGHDK, SYGVNS. The CDR3 is 12 residues long. Trimming removed 3 bases from V and 10 bases from J, with 13 bases in between. The DNA of the CDR3 is TGTGCCAGCAGTGATGGGTCGCGCGAACAGTACTTC. Amino acid sequence: CASSDGSREQYF.

CDR3 nucleotide sequence: TGCAGTGCCAGCAGGGTGGACACTGAAGCTTTCTTT. Encoded protein: CSASRVDTEAFF. The rearrangement uses TRBV20-1 and TRBJ1-1, with D tentatively TRBD1 (5 bases). Trimming pared 6 bases from V and 3 bases from J, leaving 11 bases between. Looked up from germline, CDR1 is DFQATT and CDR2 is SNEGSKA (reference sequence). The CDR3 covers 12 residues.

This sequence joins TRBV7-8 and TRBJ2-6; no definite D call. CDR3 size: 13 residues. V was trimmed by 3 bases and J by 4 bases, leaving 4 bases between them. Germline V gene data show CDR1 as SGHVS and CDR2 as FQNEAQ. CDR3: CASSLIGANVLTF. In DNA, the CDR3 is TGTGCCAGCAGCTTGATAGGGGCCAACGTCCTGACTTTC.

This chain connects TRBV20-1 to TRBJ2-1; D is undetermined. The germline CDR1 and CDR2 sequences are DFQATT and SNEGSKA (reference sequence). V was pared by 4 bases and J by 10 bases, with 17 bases between. This CDR3 is built from 13 residues. The CDR3 DNA follows: TGCAGTGCTACCCCAACTTCTGCTGGGGAGCAGTTCTTC. This codes for CSATPTSAGEQFF.

This clonotype has just one count. The CDR3 reads CAISDTGGSADTQYF. The CDR3 DNA reads TGTGCCATCAGTGATACCGGGGGTTCAGCAGATACGCAGTATTTT. The chain carries TRBV10-3 and TRBJ2-3; D may be TRBD2 (6 bases). With 3 bases removed from V and 4 bases from J, the gap between germline ends came to 14 bases. Germline V gene lookup returns CDR1 ENHRY and CDR2 SYGVKD. This CDR3 region has 15 residues.

Ten or more counts support this clonotype. The rearrangement links TRBV15 to TRBJ2-7; D is possibly TRBD2 (5 bases). This CDR3 contains 14 residues. Trimming removed 0 bases at V and 3 bases at J, with 9 bases between. Germline V CDR1 and CDR2: LNHNV, YYDKDF (reference sequence). Written as DNA, the CDR3 is TGTGCCACCAGCAGAGATCGAGGGTTCTACGAGCAGTACTTC. Amino acid sequence: CATSRDRGFYEQYF.

The chain joins TRBV6-5 to TRBJ2-3; D is unclear. Trimming stripped 0 bases from V and 2 bases from J, with 3 bases between. Germline CDR1 reads MNHEY; CDR2 reads SVGAGI. The CDR3 has 13 residues. The CDR3 loop reads CASSYSTTDTQYF. The CDR3 bases are TGTGCCAGCAGTTACTCGACCACAGATACGCAGTATTTT.

The V and J genes are TRBV20-1 and TRBJ2-2; D uncertain. V lost 4 bases to trimming and J lost 5 bases, with 8 bases between them. This CDR3 comprises 12 residues. Germline V CDR1 and CDR2: DFQATT, SNEGSKA (reference sequence). The CDR3 here is CSAMIQTGELFF. CDR3 in DNA: TGCAGTGCTATGATCCAGACCGGGGAGCTGTTTTTT.

This clonotype is labeled as medium-sized. V is TRBV4-1 and J is TRBJ2-5; tentative D call: TRBD1 (7 bases). There are 17 residues in the CDR3. CDR1 and CDR2 from the germline V gene are MGHRA and YSYEKL. The germline V and J ends were trimmed by 0 bases and 0 bases, with 14 bases remaining between them. The CDR3 is CASSQDAGQNHQETQYF. CDR3 nucleotides: TGCGCCAGCAGCCAAGACGCGGGACAGAACCACCAAGAGACCCAGTACTTC.

The chain carries TRBV2 and TRBJ2-1; 8 bases align to TRBD2. The length of the CDR3 is 13 residues. The junction had 1 base not matched to a gene; V was cut back by 0 bases and J by 9 bases. Germline V CDR1 and CDR2: SNHLY, FYNNEI. For the CDR3, the DNA is TGTGCCAGCAGTGAAGCGGCGGGGGGTGAGCAGTTCTTC. The encoded protein is CASSEAAGGEQFF.

This clonotype has just one count. The chain recombines TRBV4-1 with TRBJ1-1; no definite D call. V lost 0 bases and J lost 7, with 12 bases in between. The CDR3 contains 14 residues. Per the germline V gene, CDR1 is MGHRA and CDR2 is YSYEKL. The CDR3 nucleotides are TGCGCCAGCAGCCAAGACCGGACTGAGGATGAAGCTTTCTTT. As protein: CASSQDRTEDEAFF.

The chain has TRBV3-1 and TRBJ1-1; the match to TRBD1 covers 8 bases. Trimming cost V 6 bases and J 1 base; bases outside gene matches: 1. The CDR3 is 13 residues long. Germline V CDR1 and CDR2: LGHDT, YNNKEL (reference sequence). The CDR3 sequence is CASRGTGNTEAFF. DNA of the CDR3: TGTGCCAGCAGGGGGACAGGGAACACTGAAGCTTTCTTT. The entire variable domain, with the rest obtained from reference TRBV3-1 and TRBJ1-1, is as follows: DTAVSQTPKYLVTQMGNDKSIKCEQNLGHDTMYWYKQDSKKFLKIMFSYNNKELIINETVPNRFSPKSPDKAHLNLHINSLELGDSAVYFCASRGTGNTEAFFGQGTRLTVV.

The genes are TRBV5-1 and TRBJ2-5; 10 bases agree with TRBD2. The ends lost 7 bases at V and 4 bases at J; junction bases unmatched: 13. CDR1 and CDR2 (germline): SGHRS, YFSETQ. The CDR3 has 16 amino acids. Written as DNA, the CDR3 is TGCGCCAGCGGTAAGGGGACTAGCGCCCATCGAGAGACCCAGTACTTC. It codes for CASGKGTSAHRETQYF.

The chain joins TRBV28 to TRBJ2-3; TRBD1 matches 7 bases. V shed 5 bases, J shed 3 bases, and the junction held 8 bases outside the gene matches. The CDR3 runs to 15 residues. Germline CDR1 MDHEN, CDR2 SYDVKM. CDR3 sequence (DNA): TGTGCCAGCAGTCCCGGGACAGCGAAGACAGATACGCAGTATTTT. Translated, it gives CASSPGTAKTDTQYF.

The chain carries TRBV7-2 and TRBJ2-7; D is uncertain. This CDR3 contains 14 residues. The V end was cut by 5 bases, the J end by 1 base, with 12 bases between. The germline gives CDR1 SGHTA, CDR2 FQGNSA. For the CDR3, the DNA is TGTGCCAGCAGCCCCCGAGCCCTATCCTACGAGCAGTACTTC. Translating gives CASSPRALSYEQYF.

The table lists this clonotype with a few counts. The chain combines TRBV25-1 with TRBJ2-7; perhaps TRBD1 as D (6 bases). There are 15 residues in the CDR3. CDR1 is MGHDK, CDR2 SYGVNS, per germline. The ends were cut back, 5 bases at V and 3 bases at J, with 17 bases in the middle. The CDR3 nucleotides read TGTGCCAGCAGTCCCCTGATAGGGACACTCTACGAGCAGTACTTC. Its protein product is CASSPLIGTLYEQYF.

Comments on this clonotype: The junction shows a germline mismatch at one end, possibly a read error. The chain carries TRBV24-1 and TRBJ1-2, with a tentative D call TRBD1 (5 bases). The germline gives CDR1 KGHDR, CDR2 SFDVKD. The CDR3 loop spans 13 amino acids. The CDR3 is CATRDDRVYGDTF. CDR3 DNA sequence: TGTGCCACCAGGGATGACAGAGTCTATGGCGACACCTTC.

This sequence joins TRBV5-1 and TRBJ2-1, with D hard to call. Germline CDR1 reads SGHRS; CDR2 reads YFSETQ. Trimming took 4 bases from V and 5 from J, leaving 4 bases between them. The CDR3 spans 11 residues. CDR3 bases: TGCGCCAGCAGCGGAAACAATGAGCAGTTCTTC. Encoded protein: CASSGNNEQFF.

The chain links TRBV20-1 to TRBJ2-1; D not resolved. V was pared by 3 bases and J by 2 bases, with 11 bases between. CDR1 and CDR2 from the germline V gene are DFQATT and SNEGSKA (reference sequence). The CDR3 loop spans 14 amino acids. The CDR3 region has the DNA TGCAGTGCTAGGCCGCCGAGAGCCTACAATGAGCAGTTCTTC. The encoded protein is CSARPPRAYNEQFF.

V gene TRBV10-3 combines with J gene TRBJ1-3; D uncertain. Trimming cost V 7 bases and J 0 bases, with 7 bases left between them. CDR3 length: 13 amino acids. CDR1 and CDR2 from the germline V gene are ENHRY and SYGVKD. The CDR3, as DNA: TGTGCCATCAAGATAGCCTCTGGAAACACCATATATTTT. This translates into CAIKIASGNTIYF.

This clonotype was counted only a few times. The chain recombines TRBV6-1 with TRBJ2-5; 11 bases are a match to TRBD2. Per the germline V gene, CDR1 is MNHNS and CDR2 is SASEGT. The CDR3 extends over 14 amino acids. Trimming at V came to 6 bases and at J to 8 bases, leaving 8 bases not matched to a gene. CDR3 nucleotides: TGTGCCAGCAGCTCGGTCGGGACTAGCGGAACCCAGTACTTC. Protein sequence: CASSSVGTSGTQYF.

The CDR3 DNA is TGTGCCAGCAGCACCCCGGGACAGGGGGTATCGGGTGAAGCTTTCTTT. This gives the protein CASSTPGQGVSGEAFF. The chain combines TRBV7-2 with TRBJ1-1; TRBD1 agrees at 11 bases. This CDR3 comprises 16 residues. After removal of 5 bases from V and 7 bases from J, the junction contained 12 bases not matched to a gene. CDR1 and CDR2 (germline): SGHTA, FQGNSA.

The rearrangement joins TRBV7-2 to TRBJ2-7, with unresolved D. V shed 3 bases and J shed 1 base, with 7 bases lying between them. The CDR3 spans 13 residues. Germline V gene data show CDR1 as SGHTA and CDR2 as FQGNSA. The CDR3 here is CASSFRRSYEQYF. The CDR3 nucleotides are TGTGCCAGCAGCTTTCGCAGATCCTACGAGCAGTACTTC.

This clonotype was seen only a few times. The DNA of the CDR3 is TGTGCCAGCAACGGACGGTATGGCTACACCTTC. It encodes CASNGRYGYTF. The rearrangement joins TRBV28 to TRBJ1-2; no definite D call. Germline V gives CDR1 MDHEN, CDR2 SYDVKM. The CDR3 is 11 amino acids. Trimming took 7 bases from V and 5 from J, leaving 8 bases between them.

There are a few counts of this clonotype. The chain joins TRBV7-9 to TRBJ2-1; D is ambiguous. Germline V gene sequence: CDR1 SEHNR, CDR2 FQNEAQ (reference sequence). This CDR3 has 10 amino acids. The V end lost 3 bases, the J end lost 15 bases, and 9 bases lay between the germline ends. CDR3 amino acids: CASSFSPGFF. Written as DNA, the CDR3 is TGTGCCAGCAGCTTCTCCCCGGGGTTCTTC.

The chain is built from TRBV5-6 and TRBJ2-2; the match to TRBD1 covers 7 bases. Germline CDR1 and CDR2: SGHDT and YYEEEE. Trimming cost V 4 bases and J 3 bases; bases outside gene matches: 6. This CDR3 has 15 amino acids. CDR3 sequence (DNA): TGTGCCAGCAGCCATATTGACAGGGACACCGGGGAGCTGTTTTTT. Translating gives CASSHIDRDTGELFF.

This clonotype has more than one count but fewer than ten. V and J are TRBV28 and TRBJ2-2; 7 nucleotides line up with TRBD2. CDR3 length equals 16 residues. The germline CDR1 and CDR2 sequences are MDHEN and SYDVKM. Trimming took 6 bases from V and 3 from J; bases not matched to a gene: 10. CDR3 protein: CASSPRGLADTGELFF. In DNA form, the CDR3 reads TGTGCCAGCAGCCCGAGAGGGCTAGCGGACACCGGGGAGCTGTTTTTT.

This clonotype was seen many times. The chain links TRBV24-1 to TRBJ2-5, with 8 bases matching TRBD1. This CDR3 is built from 14 residues. Trimming at V came to 3 bases and at J to 5 bases, leaving 4 bases not matched to a gene. The V gene's germline CDR1 is KGHDR and CDR2 SFDVKD. The CDR3 here is CATSDRTGMETQYF. CDR3 nucleotides: TGTGCCACCAGTGATCGGACAGGGATGGAGACCCAGTACTTC.